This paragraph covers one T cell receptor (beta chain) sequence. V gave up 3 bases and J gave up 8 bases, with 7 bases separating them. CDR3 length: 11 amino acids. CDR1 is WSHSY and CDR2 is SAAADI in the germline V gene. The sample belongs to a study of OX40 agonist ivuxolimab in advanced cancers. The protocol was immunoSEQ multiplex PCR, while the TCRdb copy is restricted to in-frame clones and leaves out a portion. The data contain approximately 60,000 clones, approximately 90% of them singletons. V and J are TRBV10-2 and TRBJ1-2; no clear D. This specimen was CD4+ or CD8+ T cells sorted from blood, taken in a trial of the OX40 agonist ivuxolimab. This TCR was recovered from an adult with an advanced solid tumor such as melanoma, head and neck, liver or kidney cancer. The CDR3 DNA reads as TGCGCCAGCAGTGACGGGTTAGGCTACACCTTC. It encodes CASSDGLGYTF.